These T cell receptor beta chains were read from a single sample in a study of cytomegalovirus exposure and HLA in healthy donors. Sequencing used immunoSEQ multiplex PCR; TCRdb keeps in-frame clones, though not all of them. Of roughly 140,000 clones listed, 60% to 70% are singletons. The sequenced sample consisted of PBMCs. The source is an older woman in good health and CMV-seropositive. Each CDR3 is given without its conserved first and last residue.

TRBV6-1 ASSPIAGITDTQY
TRBV6-6 ASSYLGGGDYEQY
TRBV7-3 ASSPSSGSTGELF
TRBV18 ASSATGGGTDTQY
TRBV18 ASSPTGGMNTEAF
TRBV6-5 ASSPWGQGDEQY
TRBV28 ASSQGGETEAF
TRBV28 ASRQQASGYT
TRBV28 ASSLGADIYGYT
TRBV4-2 ASSQEWAYYEQY
TRBV6-1 ASSEGTGPGQPQH
TRBV6-1 ASSEVHRGGYNEQF
TRBV28 ASSARPAGPSYEQY
TRBV18 ASSPVVAPGQGYEKLF
TRBV4-3 ASSQDRLKRDHEQF
TRBV6-5 ASSDGRGWGEKLF
TRBV7-6 ASSASRLEQF
TRBV14 ASSPLAGTYEQY
TRBV11-3 ASSPFGQLSNEQF
TRBV9 ASSEDFTDTQY
TRBV7-9 ASSLGRGNQPQH
TRBV5-6 ASSLAAGGETQY
TRBV7-9 ASSLGQGFHEQY
TRBV29-1 SVVPDSQETQY
TRBV7-2 ASSYRTGRNTEAF
TRBV19 AVSGFTDTQY
TRBV29-1 SVLTAQSYEQY
TRBV7-2 ASSSGSSGSPYEQY
TRBV7-8 ASSPGGGGYT
TRBV5-6 ASSLGQYYNEQF
TRBV5-1 ASLAGTQGDTQY
TRBV4-2 ASSQEPSGGYEQY
TRBV28 ASSLGDTGNTIY
TRBV5-1 ASSAGLEISYNEQF
TRBV4-2 ASSLSGAEGEQY
TRBV7-9 ASSPGTVGNQPQH
TRBV2 ASSIQGGGNTIY
TRBV7-6 ASSKDRDYEQY
TRBV5-1 ASRPGETSGSYEQY
TRBV4-1 ASSQLGSSYEQY
TRBV7-2 ASSLLGAHYEQY
TRBV4-3 ASSRFKAGEADTQY
TRBV7-2 ASSLGLAGVLGQF
TRBV28 ASTSMAGAGYEQY
TRBV7-3 ASSLGGASGYT
TRBV11-1 ASTPGLLNTGELF
TRBV5-6 ASSFPGDNTEAF
TRBV11-2 ASSLDRTSGRNEQY
TRBV11-2 ASSLDVALREQF
TRBV13 ASSLSGSIGEQY
TRBV7-3 ASSLTPAGPNTEAF
TRBV30 ACPPAGGHNEQF
TRBV5-1 ASSLGDSARKETQY
TRBV9 ASSIGTAHTGEQY
TRBV9 ASSVGFLAGGQETQY